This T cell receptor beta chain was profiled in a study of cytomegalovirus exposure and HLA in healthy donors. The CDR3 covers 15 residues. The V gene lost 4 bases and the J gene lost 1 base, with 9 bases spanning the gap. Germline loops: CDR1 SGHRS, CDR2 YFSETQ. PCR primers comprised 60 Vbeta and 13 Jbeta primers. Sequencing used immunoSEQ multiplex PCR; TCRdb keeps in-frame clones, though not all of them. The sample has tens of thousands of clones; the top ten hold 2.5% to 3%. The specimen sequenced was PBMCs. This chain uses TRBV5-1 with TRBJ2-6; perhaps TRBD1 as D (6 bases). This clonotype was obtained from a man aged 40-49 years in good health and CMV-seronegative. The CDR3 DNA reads TGCGCCAGCAGCGCGCAGGGGTCTGGGGCCAACGTCCTGACTTTC. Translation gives CASSAQGSGANVLTF.